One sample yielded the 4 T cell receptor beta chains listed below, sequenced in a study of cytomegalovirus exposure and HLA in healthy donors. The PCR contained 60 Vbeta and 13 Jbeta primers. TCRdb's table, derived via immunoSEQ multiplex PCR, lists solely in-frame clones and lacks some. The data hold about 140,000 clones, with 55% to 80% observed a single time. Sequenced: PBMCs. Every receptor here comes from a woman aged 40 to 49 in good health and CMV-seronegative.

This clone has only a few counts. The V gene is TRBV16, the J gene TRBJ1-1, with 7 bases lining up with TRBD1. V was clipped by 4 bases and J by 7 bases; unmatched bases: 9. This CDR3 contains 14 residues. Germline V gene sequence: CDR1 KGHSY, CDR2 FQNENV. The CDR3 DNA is TGTGCCAGCAGCCCCTTGGGACAGCGGAATGAAGCTTTCTTT. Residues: CASSPLGQRNEAFF. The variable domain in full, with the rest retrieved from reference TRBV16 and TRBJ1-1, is GEEVAQTPKHLVRGEGQKAKLYCAPIKGHSYVFWYQQVLKNEFKFLISFQNENVFDETGMPKERFSAKCLPNSPCSLEIQATKLEDSAVYFCASSPLGQRNEAFFGQGTRLTVV.

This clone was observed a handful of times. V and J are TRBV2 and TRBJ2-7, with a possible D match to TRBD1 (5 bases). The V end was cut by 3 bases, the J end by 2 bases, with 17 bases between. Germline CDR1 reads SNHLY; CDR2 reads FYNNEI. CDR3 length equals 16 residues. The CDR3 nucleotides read TGTGCCAGCAGTGACTTCGTCTTGGCAGGGACCTACGAGCAGTACTTC. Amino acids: CASSDFVLAGTYEQYF.

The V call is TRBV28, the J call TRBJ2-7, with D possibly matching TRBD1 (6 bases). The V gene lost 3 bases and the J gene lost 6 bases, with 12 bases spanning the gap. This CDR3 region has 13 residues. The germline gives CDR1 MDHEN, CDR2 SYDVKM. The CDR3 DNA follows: TGTGCCAGCAGTTTGGGGGCGCGGCCCGAGCAGTACTTC. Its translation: CASSLGARPEQYF.

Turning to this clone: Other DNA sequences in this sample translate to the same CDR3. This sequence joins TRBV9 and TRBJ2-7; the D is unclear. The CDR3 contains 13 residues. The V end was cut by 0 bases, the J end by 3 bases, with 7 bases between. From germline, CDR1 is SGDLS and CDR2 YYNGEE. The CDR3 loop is CASSVGLSYEQYF. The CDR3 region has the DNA TGTGCCAGCAGCGTAGGACTCAGCTACGAGCAGTACTTC. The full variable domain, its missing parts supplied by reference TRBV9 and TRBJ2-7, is DSGVTQTPKHLITATGQRVTLRCSPRSGDLSVYWYQQSLDQGLQFLIQYYNGEERAKGNILERFSAQQFPDLHSELNLSSLELGDSALYFCASSVGLSYEQYFGPGTRLTVT.